This is a list of T cell receptor beta chains from one sample in a study of blood T cell repertoires in COVID-19. Clones were sequenced by immunoSEQ multiplex PCR, and TCRdb holds only the in-frame ones, with some missing. The sample records 150,000 to 200,000 clones, more than 70% being singletons. The sample comprised peripheral blood. These receptors were obtained from a woman younger than 45 with acute or convalescent COVID-19. Both conserved end residues are part of each CDR3. D genes are given only for firm matches. Not every row has a clone size; where given, it reads once, few, many or a size class.

>.|.|TRBV7-9|16|TRBJ1-6
CASSSYRATGNSPLHF
TGTGCCAGCAGCTCCTACAGGGCGACTGGTAATTCACCCCTCCACTTT
>.|.|TRBV6-5|11|TRBJ2-7
CASSNGQKAPF
TGTGCCAGCAGTAACGGACAGAAGGCCCCCTTC
>.|.|TRBV12-3/TRBV12-4|13|TRBJ1-2
CASSSGLLYGYTF
TGTGCCAGCAGTTCGGGACTGCTCTATGGCTACACCTTC
>.|TRBD2|TRBV14|13|TRBJ2-7
CASKIAGGSEQYF
TGTGCCAGCAAAATAGCGGGAGGGTCCGAGCAGTACTTC
>once|.|TRBV27|14|TRBJ1-1
CASTIGGAGTEAFF
TGTGCCAGCACCATTGGGGGGGCGGGTACTGAAGCTTTCTTT
>.|TRBD1|TRBV5-1|13|TRBJ2-5
CASSFQGDETQYF
TGCGCCAGCAGCTTCCAGGGGGATGAGACCCAGTACTTC
>.|.|TRBV6-6|13|TRBJ1-2
CASSQGTTYGYTF
TGTGCCAGCAGCCAAGGGACTACCTATGGCTACACCTTC
>.|.|TRBV9|15|TRBJ2-5
CASSVASSGRETQYF
TGTGCCAGCAGCGTAGCTTCCTCGGGGAGAGAGACCCAGTACTTC
>.|.|TRBV5-4|12|TRBJ2-7
CASSLFTSEQYF
TGTGCCAGCAGCTTGTTCACTTCCGAGCAGTACTTC
>.|TRBD2|TRBV28|15|TRBJ2-7
CASGPSGSPVGEQYF
TGTGCCAGCGGGCCTAGCGGGAGTCCGGTTGGTGAGCAGTACTTC
>.|TRBD2|TRBV6-6|15|TRBJ2-7
CASSSSGTSDYEQYF
TGTGCCAGCAGTTCCTCCGGGACTAGCGACTACGAGCAGTACTTC
>.|TRBD1|TRBV25-1|16|TRBJ1-2
CASSESRTGEVYGYTF
TGTGCCAGCAGTGAATCCCGGACAGGGGAGGTCTATGGCTACACCTTC
>.|.|TRBV4-2|13|TRBJ2-5
CASSPTAEETQYF
TGTGCCAGCAGCCCCACAGCGGAGGAGACCCAGTACTTC
>.|.|TRBV6-2/TRBV6-3|12|TRBJ2-1
CASSYSYSEQFF
TGTGCCAGCAGTTACTCCTATTCTGAGCAGTTCTTC
>.|TRBD2|TRBV10-3|14|TRBJ2-1
CAIRAGGAGDEQFF
TGTGCCATCCGAGCGGGGGGCGCTGGGGATGAGCAGTTCTTC
>.|.|TRBV27|13|TRBJ2-2
CASGEWNTGELFF
TGTGCCAGCGGGGAGTGGAACACCGGGGAGCTGTTTTTT
>.|TRBD2|TRBV20-1|21|TRBJ2-1
CSASGSYQGQREGRRYNEQFF
TGCAGTGCTAGTGGTTCATATCAGGGCCAGCGGGAGGGCCGAAGGTACAATGAGCAGTTCTTC
>.|.|TRBV7-9|14|TRBJ1-5
CASSLGGTGQPQHF
TGTGCCAGCAGCTTGGGGGGGACGGGTCAGCCCCAGCATTTT
>.|.|TRBV18|15|TRBJ2-7
CASSPPLTNSYEQYF
TGTGCCAGCTCACCACCCCTGACAAATTCCTACGAGCAGTACTTC
>.|TRBD1|TRBV5-4|15|TRBJ2-1
CASSETGDFYNEQFF
TGTGCCAGCAGTGAGACAGGGGACTTCTACAATGAGCAGTTCTTC
>.|.|TRBV14|14|TRBJ2-1
CASSLGSSYNEQFF
TGTGCCAGCAGCCTGGGGAGCTCCTACAATGAGCAGTTCTTC
>.|.|TRBV10-1|13|TRBJ2-7
CASSDHWPGEQYF
TGCGCCAGCAGTGACCACTGGCCGGGGGAGCAGTACTTC